Following are 27 T cell receptor beta chains from one sample sequenced in a study of monozygotic twins with cystic fibrosis. Libraries were prepared by immunoSEQ multiplex PCR; TCRdb keeps only in-frame clonotypes and omits some of them. The sample has about 10,000 clones; just over 99% are singletons. The sample consisted of blood. The receptor source for this set is a man aged 18 to 30 with cystic fibrosis.

V usage is TRBV27 and J usage is TRBJ2-7; weak D call: TRBD2 (5 bases). From germline, CDR1 is MNHEY and CDR2 SMNVEV (reference sequence). The CDR3 is 11 residues long. The V and J ends lost 6 bases and 2 bases respectively, with 5 bases between them. In DNA, the CDR3 is TGTGCCAGCAGCGGGACCTACGAGCAGTACTTC. Translated: CASSGTYEQYF.

The chain joins TRBV5-4 to TRBJ2-3, with a tentative D call TRBD2 (5 bases). V shed 5 bases and J shed 3 bases, with 10 bases lying between them. CDR1 is SGHNT and CDR2 is YYREEE in the germline V gene (reference sequence). The CDR3 runs 13 residues. CDR3 loop: CASSFGGTDTQYF. The CDR3 DNA reads TGTGCCAGCAGTTTTGGAGGAACAGATACGCAGTATTTT.

The chain recombines TRBV10-2 with TRBJ1-5; D is unresolved. Germline V CDR1 and CDR2: WSHSY, SAAADI. This CDR3 contains 12 residues. Deletions cut 5 bases from V and 5 bases from J, with 7 bases between. This chain's CDR3 is CASSLRDQPQHF. The CDR3 coding sequence is TGCGCCAGCAGTTTGCGGGATCAGCCCCAGCATTTT.

The chain carries TRBV10-3 and TRBJ2-7, with 13 nucleotides matching TRBD2. The CDR3 sequence is 14 residues long. V was clipped by 5 bases and J by 6 bases; unmatched bases: 4. Germline V lookup: CDR1 ENHRY, CDR2 SYGVKD. The CDR3 DNA is TGTGCCATCAGTCAGACTAGCGGGAGGCGCGAGCAGTACTTC. It is translated as CAISQTSGRREQYF.

V gene TRBV30 combines with J gene TRBJ1-3; 8 nucleotides agree with TRBD1. With 5 bases clipped from V and 0 bases from J, the junction kept 6 bases outside the gene matches. The CDR3 covers 15 residues. Germline lookup yields CDR1 GTSNPN and CDR2 SVGIG (reference sequence). This CDR3 reads CAWDRGSSSGNTIYF. Written as DNA, the CDR3 is TGTGCCTGGGACAGGGGCTCTTCCTCTGGAAACACCATATATTTT.

The chain is built from TRBV10-3 and TRBJ2-1; weak D call: TRBD1 (5 bases). The CDR3 totals 13 residues. Deletions cut 3 bases from V and 4 bases from J, with 7 bases between. The germline CDR1 and CDR2 sequences are ENHRY and SYGVKD. The CDR3 DNA follows: TGTGCCATCAGTGACAGGGTTTACAATGAGCAGTTCTTC. It is translated as CAISDRVYNEQFF.

The chain couples TRBV19 to TRBJ2-7; D possibly corresponds to TRBD2 (6 bases). The germline gives CDR1 LNHDA, CDR2 SQIVND (reference sequence). The CDR3 sequence is 15 residues long. The V end was cut by 5 bases, the J end by 3 bases, with 17 bases between. The CDR3 DNA sequence: TGTGCCAGTAGTCGCTCTGGCGGGGATTACTACGAGCAGTACTTC. Translated: CASSRSGGDYYEQYF.

The chain uses TRBV28 and TRBJ1-2; D perhaps matches TRBD1 (5 bases). This CDR3 comprises 13 residues. Per the germline V gene, CDR1 is MDHEN and CDR2 is SYDVKM. Trimming removed 3 bases from V and 7 bases from J, with 12 bases in between. The CDR3 reads CASSFLRTPGYTF. The CDR3 coding sequence is TGTGCCAGCAGTTTCCTTCGGACACCTGGCTACACCTTC.

The rearrangement links TRBV7-9 to TRBJ1-2, with D tentatively TRBD1 (6 bases). The germline gives CDR1 SEHNR, CDR2 FQNEAQ (reference sequence). The CDR3 length is 14 residues. V was cut by 5 bases and J by 3 bases, with 13 bases left in between. The CDR3, as DNA: TGTGCCAGCAGCCCGGGGGCAGGGGACTATGGCTACACCTTC. This sequence encodes CASSPGAGDYGYTF.

The count of this clone is one. The rearrangement uses TRBV19 and TRBJ2-1, with 8 bases identical to TRBD2. CDR1 LNHDA and CDR2 SQIVND come from the germline V gene (reference sequence). The junction had 7 bases not matched to a gene; V was cut back by 6 bases and J by 9 bases. The length of the CDR3 is 13 residues. Written as DNA, the CDR3 is TGTGCCAGTAGCCAGACTAGCGTGGGTGAGCAGTTCTTC. Residues: CASSQTSVGEQFF.

The chain links TRBV9 to TRBJ2-5, with 13 bases lining up with TRBD2. Trimming cost V 4 bases and J 0 bases; bases outside gene matches: 3. Germline V lookup: CDR1 SGDLS, CDR2 YYNGEE. CDR3 length: 16 residues. In DNA, the CDR3 is TGTGCCAGCAGCCCCGGGACTAGCGGGGACCAAGAGACCCAGTACTTC. Translating gives CASSPGTSGDQETQYF.

V is TRBV10-2 and J is TRBJ2-3, with a weak D call TRBD2 (5 bases). Germline assignment: CDR1 WSHSY and CDR2 SAAADI. V lost 6 bases and J lost 0, with 25 bases in between. There are 19 residues in the CDR3. The CDR3 sequence: CASREPTGTNSTSTDTQYF. CDR3 DNA sequence: TGCGCCAGCAGAGAACCGACGGGAACAAATTCTACTAGCACAGATACGCAGTATTTT.

The genes are TRBV7-2 and TRBJ2-7; D unresolved. Trimming removed 2 bases from V and 0 bases from J, with 8 bases in between. CDR1 SGHTA and CDR2 FQGNSA come from the germline V gene. This CDR3 comprises 14 residues. As DNA, the CDR3 is TGTGCCAGCAGCTTACGAGAGTACTCCTACGAGCAGTACTTC. It specifies CASSLREYSYEQYF.

As regards this clone: One end of the junction is discordant with germline, which a read error may explain. The V and J genes are TRBV27 and TRBJ2-7; D uncertain. From germline, CDR1 is MNHEY and CDR2 SMNVEV (reference sequence). The length of the CDR3 is 13 residues. DNA for the CDR3: TGTGCCAGCAGCTTATATAAGGCGTACGAGCAGTACTTC. The encoded protein is CASSLYKAYEQYF.

The CDR3, as DNA: TGTGCCTGGAACGGTGGAAACACCATATATTTT. As protein: CAWNGGNTIYF. This chain uses TRBV30 with TRBJ1-3, with unresolved D. Germline-derived CDR1 and CDR2 are GTSNPN and SVGIG (reference sequence). V lost 4 bases to trimming and J lost 3 bases, with 4 bases between them. This CDR3 is built from 11 residues.

The chain employs TRBV2 and TRBJ2-4, with no clear D. The germline gives CDR1 SNHLY, CDR2 FYNNEI. The CDR3 has 14 residues. The germline V and J ends were trimmed by 4 bases and 1 base, with 8 bases remaining between them. CDR3 nucleotides: TGTGCCAGCAGTGCACAAAGGGCCAAAAACATTCAGTACTTC. Translated, it gives CASSAQRAKNIQYF.

The chain links TRBV27 to TRBJ1-5; D remains ambiguous. V lost 5 bases to trimming and J lost 0 bases, with 11 bases between them. Germline CDR1 is MNHEY and CDR2 is SMNVEV (reference sequence). This CDR3 contains 15 residues. CDR3 sequence (DNA): TGTGCCAGCAGTCCTTTCGCTTATAGCAATCAGCCCCAGCATTTT. Its translation: CASSPFAYSNQPQHF.

The chain recombines TRBV6-4 with TRBJ1-6, with D unresolved. This CDR3 comprises 13 residues. Germline CDR1 reads MRHNA; CDR2 reads SNTAGT. V was clipped by 4 bases and J by 6 bases, with 7 bases between them. CDR3 region: CASSAGTNSPLHF. As DNA, the CDR3 is TGTGCCAGCAGTGCGGGAACTAATTCACCCCTCCACTTT.

This chain joins TRBV27 and TRBJ2-1; D might be TRBD2 (7 bases). Trimming removed 5 bases at V and 3 bases at J, with 17 bases between. This CDR3 has 16 residues. CDR1 and CDR2 (germline): MNHEY, SMNVEV (reference sequence). CDR3 DNA sequence: TGTGCCAGCAGTAGGGATTGGGGGGGCGGCTACAATGAGCAGTTCTTC. Its translation: CASSRDWGGGYNEQFF.

The chain employs TRBV6-5 and TRBJ2-2; D call uncertain. The CDR3 covers 14 residues. V was shortened by 7 bases and J by 0 bases, with 9 bases between the two germline ends. Germline assignment: CDR1 MNHEY and CDR2 SVGAGI. CDR3 in DNA: TGTGCCAGCAAGACATCCCCGAACACCGGGGAGCTGTTTTTT. Its translation is CASKTSPNTGELFF.

This clone is a singleton in its sample. The V gene is TRBV2, the J gene TRBJ2-3; 7 nucleotides agree with TRBD2. With V trimmed by 7 bases and J by 7 bases, 8 bases remained unmatched. There are 13 residues in the CDR3. In germline, CDR1 is SNHLY, CDR2 FYNNEI. CDR3 coding DNA: TGTGCCAGCACGTCAGGCGGGGGAAATACGCAGTATTTT. Translated, it gives CASTSGGGNTQYF.

The chain is built from TRBV19 and TRBJ1-6; TRBD1 might be the D (5 bases). The CDR3 is 13 residues long. V lost 4 bases, J lost 10 bases, and 11 bases lay in between. Germline V gene data show CDR1 as LNHDA and CDR2 as SQIVND (reference sequence). This CDR3 is CASSTRVGSPLHF. The CDR3 region has the DNA TGTGCCAGTAGTACCAGGGTTGGATCACCCCTCCACTTT.

The chain carries TRBV28 and TRBJ2-5; D may be TRBD1 (5 bases). Germline CDR1 and CDR2: MDHEN and SYDVKM. Deletions cut 6 bases from V and 0 bases from J, with 11 bases between. The CDR3 consists of 14 residues. DNA for the CDR3: TGTGCCAGCAGCTCCGACAGTTACCAAGAGACCCAGTACTTC. Its protein product is CASSSDSYQETQYF.

J is TRBJ2-7 and V is TRBV5-4; 10 bases fit TRBD1. The germline V gene encodes CDR1 SGHNT and CDR2 YYREEE (reference sequence). The CDR3 covers 15 residues. J was trimmed by 2 bases and V by 0 bases; bases with no gene match: 2. The chain's CDR3 is CASSLGGQGAYEQYF. CDR3 nucleotides: TGTGCCAGCAGCTTGGGAGGACAGGGGGCCTACGAGCAGTACTTC.

This clone was recorded once. The chain uses TRBV28 and TRBJ1-5; the D is unclear. This CDR3 region has 13 residues. Germline V gives CDR1 MDHEN, CDR2 SYDVKM. The V and J ends lost 1 base and 6 bases respectively, with 7 bases between them. The CDR3 is CASSLLGFQPQHF. CDR3 DNA sequence: TGTGCCAGCAGTTTATTGGGTTTTCAGCCCCAGCATTTT.

The rearrangement uses TRBV27 and TRBJ2-7; the match to TRBD2 covers 7 bases. Germline V gene data show CDR1 as MNHEY and CDR2 as SMNVEV (reference sequence). This CDR3 is 15 amino acids long. V shed 2 bases, J shed 2 bases, and the junction held 6 bases outside the gene matches. The CDR3 spells CASSLRIGGTYEQYF. CDR3 sequence (DNA): TGTGCCAGCAGTTTACGAATCGGGGGGACCTACGAGCAGTACTTC.

The rearrangement uses TRBV9 and TRBJ2-7; perhaps TRBD1 as D (5 bases). Germline CDR1 reads SGDLS; CDR2 reads YYNGEE. This CDR3 contains 16 residues. The V gene lost 2 bases and the J gene lost 2 bases, with 17 bases spanning the gap. CDR3 coding DNA: TGTGCCAGCAGCGTCCAAGGCGCAGGGATCCCCTACGAGCAGTACTTC. Its protein is CASSVQGAGIPYEQYF.